This T cell receptor (beta chain) came from a study of shared clonotypes between healthy human individuals. The assay was immunoSEQ multiplex PCR, and TCRdb's table has in-frame clones only and misses some. The table records a few million clones, more than 80% of them present only once. CDR3 length: 15 amino acids. V was clipped by 0 bases and J by 1 base, with 9 bases between them. CDR1 is MNHEY, CDR2 SMNVEV, per germline (reference sequence). The sample comprised naive CD4+ T cells from PBMCs. Described subset: CD45RA+ positively selected. This receptor was obtained from a man aged 18 to 35 in good health. Some clones in this sample may be carry-over from other donors' samples. V is TRBV27 and J is TRBJ1-1; D is undetermined. CDR3 protein: CASSLSVNQNTEAFF. CDR3 DNA: TGTGCCAGCAGTTTATCGGTCAACCAGAACACTGAAGCTTTCTTT.